The rows below give T cell receptor beta chains drawn from one sample of a study of control samples from healthy donors and cancer patients. TCRdb's copy holds only in-frame clones and misses some; the assay was immunoSEQ multiplex PCR. The top ten hold just over 1.4% of the sample, which has about 180,000 clones, around 90% seen once. The sample comprised blood. Receptor source: a woman aged 45-65 years in good health. CDR3s include the opening cysteine and the closing phenylalanine or tryptophan. The D gene is left open where the match is weak. A row's size may be missing; if present it is once, few, many or a size class.

TRBD2	NA	TRBV9	TRBJ2-7	CASSSQLAGGQEQYF	TGTGCCAGCAGCTCGCAACTAGCGGGAGGGCAAGAGCAGTACTTC
NA	NA	TRBV7-8	TRBJ2-3	CASSSPLGGGTDTQYF	TGTGCCAGCAGCTCCCCTCTGGGGGGCGGCACAGATACGCAGTATTTT
NA	NA	TRBV28	TRBJ1-2	CASSLVGHGYTF	TGTGCCAGCAGTTTAGTGGGGCATGGCTACACCTTC
NA	NA	TRBV9	TRBJ2-1	CASSGRDFEKGREQFF	TGTGCCAGCAGCGGACGGGACTTTGAGAAAGGACGTGAGCAGTTCTTC
NA	NA	TRBV4-1	TRBJ2-1	CASSQVIYNEQFF	TGCGCCAGCAGCCAAGTGATATACAATGAGCAGTTCTTC
TRBD2	NA	TRBV20-1	TRBJ2-7	CSVSGTSGSGDEQYF	TGCAGTGTTAGTGGGACTAGCGGGAGCGGGGACGAGCAGTACTTC
TRBD2	NA	TRBV24-1	TRBJ2-1	CATSAPGLAGIVEQFF	TGTGCCACCAGTGCCCCTGGACTAGCGGGAATCGTTGAGCAGTTCTTC
TRBD2	NA	TRBV20-1	TRBJ2-1	CSASSTSGRDRGQFF	TGCAGTGCTAGTTCGACTAGCGGGAGAGATAGGGGGCAGTTCTTC
NA	NA	TRBV5-1	TRBJ1-4	CASSLAAAEKLFF	TGCGCCAGCAGCTTGGCCGCCGCCGAAAAACTGTTTTTT
TRBD1	NA	TRBV6-2/TRBV6-3	TRBJ1-5	CASSYILGLAGGQPQHF	TGTGCCAGCAGTTACATTTTAGGGCTCGCAGGGGGTCAGCCCCAGCATTTT
TRBD1	NA	TRBV6-5	TRBJ2-5	CASSKDRGQETQYF	TGTGCCAGCTCAAAGGACAGGGGGCAAGAGACCCAGTACTTC
TRBD1	NA	TRBV6-5	TRBJ1-2	CASRETGGFGGGYTF	TGTGCCAGCAGAGAGACAGGGGGCTTTGGAGGTGGCTACACCTTC
TRBD1	NA	TRBV28	TRBJ1-1	CASSFRGQGHTEAFF	TGTGCCAGCAGTTTTAGGGGACAGGGGCACACTGAAGCTTTCTTT
NA	NA	TRBV18	TRBJ2-5	CASSPPGGGGRQETQYF	TGTGCCAGCTCACCCCCCGGGGGCGGGGGCCGCCAAGAGACCCAGTACTTC
TRBD2	NA	TRBV3-1/TRBV3-2	TRBJ2-5	CASTGTSVLEETQYF	TGTGCCAGCACCGGGACTAGCGTACTAGAAGAGACCCAGTACTTC
NA	NA	TRBV5-1	TRBJ2-1	CASSPGQTYNEQFF	TGCGCCAGCAGCCCTGGACAGACTTACAATGAGCAGTTCTTC
TRBD1	NA	TRBV27	TRBJ1-1	CASRADIRGEAFF	TGTGCCAGCCGAGCAGACATCAGGGGGGAAGCTTTCTTT
TRBD1	NA	TRBV6-4	TRBJ2-2	CASSDSGTVTGELFF	TGTGCCAGCAGTGACTCGGGGACAGTCACCGGGGAGCTGTTTTTT
NA	NA	TRBV5-1	TRBJ2-1	CASSLYLDNEQFF	TGCGCCAGCAGCCTGTATTTGGACAATGAGCAGTTCTTC
TRBD1	NA	TRBV7-9	TRBJ2-4	CASSPQGDIQYF	TGTGCCAGCAGCCCCCAGGGGGACATTCAGTACTTC
TRBD1	NA	TRBV10-3	TRBJ2-1	CAISEGQGAPNEQFF	TGTGCCATCAGTGAAGGACAGGGGGCGCCGAATGAGCAGTTCTTC
TRBD1	NA	TRBV6-5	TRBJ2-3	CASTLQGTTDTQYF	TGTGCCAGCACGCTACAGGGGACCACAGATACGCAGTATTTT
TRBD1	NA	TRBV9	TRBJ1-5	CASSPDGTGSNQPQHF	TGTGCCAGCAGCCCGGACGGGACAGGGAGCAATCAACCCCAGCATTTT
NA	NA	TRBV27	TRBJ2-7	CASTKIQGAEQYF	TGTGCCAGCACCAAGATTCAGGGTGCCGAGCAGTACTTC
NA	NA	TRBV7-2	TRBJ2-1	CASSSQVSYNEQFF	TGTGCCAGCAGCTCGCAGGTCAGCTACAATGAGCAGTTCTTC
TRBD1	NA	TRBV28	TRBJ1-2	CASKWDRGSGDYGYTF	TGTGCCAGCAAGTGGGACAGGGGGAGTGGGGACTATGGCTACACCTTC
NA	NA	TRBV5-1	TRBJ1-6	CASSLVQGYNSPLHF	TGCGCCAGCAGCTTGGTTCAAGGCTATAATTCACCCCTCCACTTT
NA	NA	TRBV5-4	TRBJ1-3	CASGTRGTYSGNTIYF	TGTGCCAGCGGTACAAGGGGAACCTACTCTGGAAACACCATATATTTT
NA	once	TRBV28	TRBJ1-2	CASTGAGDLLSGYGYTF	TGTGCCAGCACGGGGGCAGGGGACCTGTTGTCTGGCTATGGCTACACCTTC
NA	NA	TRBV5-1	TRBJ1-6	CASSLDTGYNSPLHF	TGCGCCAGCAGCTTGGACACCGGCTATAATTCACCCCTCCACTTT
TRBD1	few	TRBV2	TRBJ2-5	CASSEWAGGTGETQYF	TGTGCCAGCAGTGAATGGGCAGGGGGTACCGGAGAGACCCAGTACTTC
NA	NA	TRBV5-1	TRBJ1-6	CASSLGTSYNSPLHF	TGCGCCAGCAGCTTGGGGACCTCCTATAATTCACCCCTCCACTTT
TRBD2	NA	TRBV28	TRBJ2-2	CASTRPPGLAGGFTGELFF	TGTGCCAGCACCCGCCCGCCGGGACTAGCGGGGGGGTTCACCGGGGAGCTGTTTTTT
NA	NA	TRBV27	TRBJ1-2	CASSLSRQGGGYTF	TGTGCCAGCAGTTTATCGAGGCAGGGCGGCGGCTACACCTTC
NA	NA	TRBV19	TRBJ1-6	CASSRRGSYNSPLHF	TGTGCCAGTAGTCGGCGGGGTTCCTATAATTCACCCCTCCACTTT
NA	NA	TRBV29-1	TRBJ2-7	CSVEGADLPPPPPSPLQYF	TGCAGCGTAGAAGGGGCAGACCTACCACCCCCCCCTCCGTCCCCCCTGCAGTACTTC
NA	once	TRBV7-2	TRBJ2-5	CASSPVGGDQYF	TGTGCCAGCAGCCCAGTCGGCGGGGACCAGTACTTC
NA	NA	TRBV28	TRBJ1-5	CASKAVANQPQHF	TGTGCCAGCAAGGCAGTGGCCAATCAGCCCCAGCATTTT
NA	NA	TRBV7-2	TRBJ1-1	CASSFQDRSEAFF	TGTGCCAGCAGCTTCCAGGACAGATCTGAAGCTTTCTTT
NA	NA	TRBV14	TRBJ1-1	CASSQGGRIMNTEAFF	TGTGCCAGCAGCCAAGGGGGGCGGATAATGAACACTGAAGCTTTCTTT
NA	NA	TRBV2	TRBJ1-3	CASTEEAGLTW	TGTGCCAGCACGGAAGAAGCAGGTCTAACGTGG
TRBD1	NA	TRBV29-1	TRBJ2-1	CSAGGGLTGGKGNEQFF	TGCAGCGCGGGCGGAGGGTTGACAGGGGGCAAGGGCAATGAGCAGTTCTTC
TRBD2	NA	TRBV7-2	TRBJ2-1	CASSLMIGGWYNEQFF	TGTGCCAGCAGCTTAATGATCGGGGGGTGGTACAATGAGCAGTTCTTC
TRBD2	few	TRBV4-3	TRBJ2-1	CASSQDRGLAHNEQFF	TGCGCCAGCAGCCAAGATCGGGGACTAGCGCACAATGAGCAGTTCTTC
TRBD1	few	TRBV3-1/TRBV3-2	TRBJ1-2	CASSPDRAYGYTF	TGTGCCAGCAGCCCGGACAGGGCTTATGGCTACACCTTC